A selection of T cell receptor beta chains follows, all from one sample in a study of blood T cell repertoires in COVID-19. Repertoires were generated with immunoSEQ multiplex PCR, while TCRdb's copy carries only in-frame clones and drops some. The profile shows around 150,000 clones, approximately 86% of them singletons. Sequencing was done on a sample of peripheral blood. The receptors here all came from a man between 18 and 29 years old with acute or convalescent COVID-19. The CDR3 runs from the conserved cysteine through the conserved F or W. A D gene is named only where the DNA matches it firmly. Not all rows give a size; the values are once, few, many and, for expanded clones, a class.

abundance: NA
v_gene: TRBV29-1
d_gene: TRBD2
j_gene: TRBJ2-7
CDR3aa: CSVQRESYEQYF
CDR3nt: TGCAGCGTCCAGCGGGAATCCTACGAGCAGTACTTC

abundance: NA
v_gene: TRBV18
d_gene: NA
j_gene: TRBJ2-3
CDR3aa: CASSMRDSSTDTQYF
CDR3nt: TGTGCCAGCTCAATGCGGGACTCTAGCACAGATACGCAGTATTTT

abundance: NA
v_gene: TRBV10-3
d_gene: TRBD2
j_gene: TRBJ2-3
CDR3aa: CAIRAGGPTDTQYF
CDR3nt: TGTGCCATCAGGGCGGGGGGGCCCACAGATACGCAGTATTTT

abundance: once
v_gene: TRBV2
d_gene: TRBD1
j_gene: TRBJ1-5
CDR3aa: CASRVDRGQPQHF
CDR3nt: TGTGCCAGCAGAGTCGACAGGGGTCAGCCCCAGCATTTT

abundance: NA
v_gene: TRBV29-1
d_gene: TRBD2
j_gene: TRBJ2-1
CDR3aa: CSVPGLGGEQFF
CDR3nt: TGCAGCGTCCCGGGACTAGGGGGTGAGCAGTTCTTC

abundance: NA
v_gene: TRBV9
d_gene: TRBD1
j_gene: TRBJ2-7
CDR3aa: CASSRDSLSSYEQYF
CDR3nt: TGTGCCAGCAGTAGGGACAGTCTATCGTCCTACGAGCAGTACTTC

abundance: NA
v_gene: TRBV18
d_gene: TRBD1
j_gene: TRBJ2-1
CDR3aa: CASSLRQGSYNEQFF
CDR3nt: TGTGCCAGCTCACTCCGACAGGGGAGCTACAATGAGCAGTTCTTC

abundance: few
v_gene: TRBV3-1/TRBV3-2
d_gene: NA
j_gene: TRBJ1-1
CDR3aa: CASRRTATMNTEAFF
CDR3nt: TGTGCCAGCAGAAGGACAGCAACTATGAACACTGAAGCTTTCTTT

abundance: NA
v_gene: TRBV6-5
d_gene: NA
j_gene: TRBJ1-1
CDR3aa: CASSRSMNTEAFF
CDR3nt: TGTGCCAGCAGTCGCTCTATGAACACTGAAGCTTTCTTT

abundance: NA
v_gene: TRBV27
d_gene: TRBD2
j_gene: TRBJ2-5
CDR3aa: CASSSTILAGVQETQYF
CDR3nt: TGTGCCAGCAGTTCGACCATACTAGCGGGGGTTCAAGAGACCCAGTACTTC

abundance: NA
v_gene: TRBV30
d_gene: NA
j_gene: TRBJ2-2
CDR3aa: CAWSPPANTGELFF
CDR3nt: TGTGCCTGGAGTCCTCCCGCGAACACCGGGGAGCTGTTTTTT

abundance: NA
v_gene: TRBV4-1
d_gene: TRBD2
j_gene: TRBJ2-2
CDR3aa: CASSQENGGATTGELFF
CDR3nt: TGCGCCAGCAGCCAAGAAAACGGGGGGGCTACTACTGGGGAGCTGTTTTTT

abundance: NA
v_gene: TRBV7-2
d_gene: NA
j_gene: TRBJ1-5
CDR3aa: CASSIEYSNQPQHF
CDR3nt: TGTGCCAGCAGTATTGAGTATAGCAATCAGCCCCAGCATTTT

abundance: NA
v_gene: TRBV9
d_gene: TRBD1
j_gene: TRBJ1-4
CDR3aa: CASSASTGVNEKLFF
CDR3nt: TGTGCCAGCAGCGCCTCGACAGGGGTTAATGAAAAACTGTTTTTT

abundance: NA
v_gene: TRBV5-1
d_gene: NA
j_gene: TRBJ2-1
CDR3aa: CASSLQGTEQFF
CDR3nt: TGCGCCAGCAGCCTACAGGGTACTGAGCAGTTCTTC

abundance: NA
v_gene: TRBV6-5
d_gene: NA
j_gene: TRBJ2-6
CDR3aa: CASSYDSSGANVLTF
CDR3nt: TGTGCCAGCAGTTACGACAGCTCTGGGGCCAACGTCCTGACTTTC

abundance: NA
v_gene: TRBV19
d_gene: NA
j_gene: TRBJ2-5
CDR3aa: CASSISGTRGRETQYF
CDR3nt: TGTGCCAGTAGTATATCCGGGACTAGGGGGCGAGAGACCCAGTACTTC

abundance: once
v_gene: TRBV4-1
d_gene: TRBD2
j_gene: TRBJ2-3
CDR3aa: CASSQGTSGGLDTQYF
CDR3nt: TGCGCCAGCAGCCAAGGGACTAGCGGGGGTCTCGATACGCAGTATTTT

abundance: NA
v_gene: TRBV2
d_gene: TRBD1
j_gene: TRBJ1-2
CDR3aa: CASSRQGAKYGYTF
CDR3nt: TGTGCCAGCAGCCGACAGGGGGCGAAGTATGGCTACACCTTC

abundance: once
v_gene: TRBV2
d_gene: NA
j_gene: TRBJ1-2
CDR3aa: CASSEEFWGQGYTF
CDR3nt: TGTGCCAGCAGTGAAGAGTTTTGGGGGCAGGGCTACACCTTC

abundance: NA
v_gene: TRBV4-1
d_gene: TRBD1
j_gene: TRBJ2-1
CDR3aa: CASSQDWGQGPGGQFF
CDR3nt: TGCGCCAGCAGCCAAGACTGGGGACAGGGACCCGGGGGGCAGTTCTTC

abundance: NA
v_gene: TRBV2
d_gene: TRBD1
j_gene: TRBJ1-2
CDR3aa: CASRSGLQGAAGYTF
CDR3nt: TGTGCCAGCAGATCGGGGCTTCAGGGGGCTGCGGGCTACACCTTC

abundance: NA
v_gene: TRBV2
d_gene: TRBD1
j_gene: TRBJ1-1
CDR3aa: CASSNSGTAGTEAFF
CDR3nt: TGTGCCAGCAGTAACTCCGGGACAGCTGGCACTGAAGCTTTCTTT

abundance: NA
v_gene: TRBV28
d_gene: TRBD1
j_gene: TRBJ1-4
CDR3aa: CASSTGDRGREKLFF
CDR3nt: TGTGCCAGCAGTACGGGGGACAGGGGTAGGGAAAAACTGTTTTTT

abundance: NA
v_gene: TRBV27
d_gene: TRBD1
j_gene: TRBJ1-6
CDR3aa: CASSEGFGTGGSPLHF
CDR3nt: TGTGCCAGCAGTGAGGGATTCGGGACAGGGGGTTCACCCCTCCACTTT

abundance: NA
v_gene: TRBV11-3
d_gene: TRBD1
j_gene: TRBJ2-7
CDR3aa: CASSLRQGDYEQYF
CDR3nt: TGTGCCAGCAGCTTACGGCAGGGGGACTACGAGCAGTACTTC

abundance: few
v_gene: TRBV24-1
d_gene: TRBD1
j_gene: TRBJ1-2
CDR3aa: CATSDPQGADYGYTF
CDR3nt: TGTGCCACCAGTGATCCACAGGGGGCGGACTATGGCTACACCTTC

abundance: once
v_gene: TRBV6-2/TRBV6-3
d_gene: NA
j_gene: TRBJ2-2
CDR3aa: CASSYFLPDTGELFF
CDR3nt: TGTGCCAGCAGTTACTTCCTTCCGGACACCGGGGAGCTGTTTTTT

abundance: NA
v_gene: TRBV6-5
d_gene: TRBD2
j_gene: TRBJ2-1
CDR3aa: CASLLLAGDYNEQFF
CDR3nt: TGTGCCAGCCTTCTACTAGCGGGGGATTACAATGAGCAGTTCTTC

abundance: NA
v_gene: TRBV3-1/TRBV3-2
d_gene: TRBD1
j_gene: TRBJ1-4
CDR3aa: CASSELSGGAGEKLFF
CDR3nt: TGTGCCAGCAGCGAACTCTCAGGGGGCGCGGGTGAAAAACTGTTTTTT

abundance: NA
v_gene: TRBV19
d_gene: TRBD1
j_gene: TRBJ1-2
CDR3aa: CASSPNLDRVVDGYTF
CDR3nt: TGTGCCAGTAGTCCGAACCTTGACAGGGTGGTTGATGGCTACACCTTC

abundance: once
v_gene: TRBV6-5
d_gene: TRBD1
j_gene: TRBJ1-2
CDR3aa: CASSSPGQGYYGYTF
CDR3nt: TGTGCCAGCAGTTCACCGGGACAGGGGTACTATGGCTACACCTTC

abundance: NA
v_gene: TRBV18
d_gene: NA
j_gene: TRBJ2-1
CDR3aa: CASSPLSGRHEQFF
CDR3nt: TGTGCCAGCTCACCACTGTCCGGGAGACATGAGCAGTTCTTC

abundance: NA
v_gene: TRBV4-2
d_gene: NA
j_gene: TRBJ1-1
CDR3aa: CASSLTDRNTEAFF
CDR3nt: TGTGCCAGCAGCCTGACTGACAGAAACACTGAAGCTTTCTTT

abundance: NA
v_gene: TRBV12-3/TRBV12-4
d_gene: TRBD1
j_gene: TRBJ1-2
CDR3aa: CASSRQGGGYTF
CDR3nt: TGTGCCAGCAGTCGACAGGGAGGTGGCTACACCTTC

abundance: once
v_gene: TRBV28
d_gene: NA
j_gene: TRBJ1-1
CDR3aa: CASSFAGRAFF
CDR3nt: TGTGCCAGCAGTTTTGCGGGTAGAGCTTTCTTT

abundance: NA
v_gene: TRBV7-2
d_gene: NA
j_gene: TRBJ1-6
CDR3aa: CASSHIDSPLHF
CDR3nt: TGTGCCAGCAGCCATATAGATTCACCCCTCCACTTT

abundance: NA
v_gene: TRBV29-1
d_gene: TRBD2
j_gene: TRBJ2-1
CDR3aa: CSGERLAGGPSSYNEQFF
CDR3nt: TGCAGCGGAGAACGACTAGCGGGGGGCCCTAGCTCCTACAATGAGCAGTTCTTC